A few counts support the clone carrying this T cell receptor (beta chain). Documented time point: patch test 3, about 24 weeks after DPC sensitization. The treatment was: therapeutic diphenylcyclopropenone sensitization with weekly scalp DPC. Every patch test was put on after a blood sample was taken. These data are taken from a study of human T cells and chemical hapten exposure. TCRdb redid the calling of the RACE reads with MiXCR, one entry per CDR3 protein. The data hold just under 65,000 distinct CDR3 sequences, with about 11% observed a single time. V shed 5 bases and J 2 bases; nucleotides not matched to a gene: 5. CDR1 is KGHSH, CDR2 LQKENI, per germline. CDR3 size: 15 residues.

The chain joins TRBV18 to TRBJ2-5; 10 bases are a match to TRBD2. This clonotype was obtained from a woman aged 25-40 years with alopecia areata. Some clones in this sample may be carry-over from other donors' samples. The sample was whole blood, taken in connection with sensitization to the hapten diphenylcyclopropenone (DPC). CDR3 protein: CASSATSGDQETQYF. The CDR3 nucleotides read TGTGCCAGCTCAGCTACTAGCGGGGATCAAGAGACCCAGTACTTC. Combining the CDR3 with reference TRBV18 and TRBJ2-5 gives the whole variable domain NAGVMQNPRHLVRRRGQEARLRCSPMKGHSHVYWYRQLPEEGLKFMVYLQKENIIDESGMPKERFSAEFPKEGPSILRIQQVVRGDSAAYFCASSATSGDQETQYFGPGTRLLVL.